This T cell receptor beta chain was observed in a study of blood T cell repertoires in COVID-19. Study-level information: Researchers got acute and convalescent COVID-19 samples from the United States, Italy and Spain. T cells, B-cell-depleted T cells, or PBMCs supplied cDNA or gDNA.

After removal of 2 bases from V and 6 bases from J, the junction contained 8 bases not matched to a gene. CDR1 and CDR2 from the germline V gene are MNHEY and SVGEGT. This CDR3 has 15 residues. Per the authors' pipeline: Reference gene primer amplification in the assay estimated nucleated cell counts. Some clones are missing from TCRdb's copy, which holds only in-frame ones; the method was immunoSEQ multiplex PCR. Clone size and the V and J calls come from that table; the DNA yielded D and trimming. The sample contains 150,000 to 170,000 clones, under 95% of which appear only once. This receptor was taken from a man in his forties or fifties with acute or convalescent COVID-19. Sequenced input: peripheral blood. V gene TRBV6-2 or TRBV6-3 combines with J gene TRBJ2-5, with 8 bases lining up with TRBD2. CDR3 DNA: TGTGCCAGCAGTTACGGGGTAGCGGGGCTAAAGACCCAGTACTTC. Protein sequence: CASSYGVAGLKTQYF.